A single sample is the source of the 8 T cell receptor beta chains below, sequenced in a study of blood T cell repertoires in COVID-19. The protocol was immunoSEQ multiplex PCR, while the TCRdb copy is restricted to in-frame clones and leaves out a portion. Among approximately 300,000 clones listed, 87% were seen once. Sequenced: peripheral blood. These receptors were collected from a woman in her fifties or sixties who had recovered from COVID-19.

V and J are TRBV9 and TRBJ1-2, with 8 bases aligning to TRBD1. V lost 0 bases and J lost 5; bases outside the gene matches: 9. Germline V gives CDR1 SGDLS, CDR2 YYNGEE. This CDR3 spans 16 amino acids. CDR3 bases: TGTGCCAGCAGCGTAGGCCCCGGACAGGGAGTTTATGGCTACACCTTC. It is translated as CASSVGPGQGVYGYTF.

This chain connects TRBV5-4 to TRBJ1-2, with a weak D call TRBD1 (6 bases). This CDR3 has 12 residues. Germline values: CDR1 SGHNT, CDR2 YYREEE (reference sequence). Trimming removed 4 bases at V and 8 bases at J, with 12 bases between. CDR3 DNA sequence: TGTGCCAGCAGCCCGGACAGATGGGGCTACACCTTC. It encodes CASSPDRWGYTF.

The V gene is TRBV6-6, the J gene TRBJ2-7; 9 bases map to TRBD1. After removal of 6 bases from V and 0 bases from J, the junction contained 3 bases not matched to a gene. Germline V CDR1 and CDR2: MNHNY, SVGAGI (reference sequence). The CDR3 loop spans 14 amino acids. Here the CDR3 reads CASRRTGDSYEQYF. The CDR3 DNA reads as TGTGCCAGCAGGCGGACAGGGGACTCCTACGAGCAGTACTTC.

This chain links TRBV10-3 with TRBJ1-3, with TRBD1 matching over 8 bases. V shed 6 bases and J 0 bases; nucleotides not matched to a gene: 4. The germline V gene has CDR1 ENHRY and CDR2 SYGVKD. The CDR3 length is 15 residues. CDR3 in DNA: TGTGCCATCAGCCAGGGGGCTGCCTCTGGAAACACCATATATTTT. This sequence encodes CAISQGAASGNTIYF.

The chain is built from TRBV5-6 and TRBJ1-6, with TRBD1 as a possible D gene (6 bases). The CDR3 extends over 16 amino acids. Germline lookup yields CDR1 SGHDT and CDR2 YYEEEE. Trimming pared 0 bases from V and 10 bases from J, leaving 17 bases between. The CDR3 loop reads CASSLGARGNRSPLHF. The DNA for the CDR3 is TGTGCCAGCAGCTTGGGGGCCAGGGGAAACAGATCACCCCTCCACTTT.

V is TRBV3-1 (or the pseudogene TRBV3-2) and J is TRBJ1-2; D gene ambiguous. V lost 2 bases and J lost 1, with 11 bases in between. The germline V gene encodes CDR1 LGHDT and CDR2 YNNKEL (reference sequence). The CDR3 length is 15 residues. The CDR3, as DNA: TGTGCCAGCAGCCAAACCCAGATCGTTAACTATGGCTACACCTTC. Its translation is CASSQTQIVNYGYTF.

The CDR3 DNA is TGTGCCAGCAGCCTTCTGGTGATAGGGGGCATGAACGAGCAGTACTTC. As protein: CASSLLVIGGMNEQYF. The chain joins TRBV7-2 to TRBJ2-7, with 7 bases identical to TRBD1. Losses at the gene ends were 5 bases for V and 5 bases for J; bases not matched to a gene: 15. Germline values: CDR1 SGHTA, CDR2 FQGNSA. The CDR3 is 16 residues long.

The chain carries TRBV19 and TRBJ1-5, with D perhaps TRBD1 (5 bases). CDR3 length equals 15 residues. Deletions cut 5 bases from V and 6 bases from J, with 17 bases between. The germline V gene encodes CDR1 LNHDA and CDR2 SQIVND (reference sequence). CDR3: CASSVTGGTGQPQHF. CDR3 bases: TGTGCCAGTAGTGTAACAGGAGGGACCGGTCAGCCCCAGCATTTT.